Shown below are 31 T cell receptor beta chains from a single sample sequenced in a study of cytomegalovirus exposure and HLA in healthy donors. The PCR employed 60 Vbeta primers together with 13 Jbeta primers. Method: immunoSEQ multiplex PCR; TCRdb's copy keeps in-frame clones and lacks some. The sample yields 65,000 to 85,000 clones, about 9.4% seen once. The sequenced sample was PBMCs. Every receptor here comes from a man aged 60-69 years in good health and CMV-seropositive.

The V and J genes are TRBV20-1 and TRBJ2-1, with 9 bases identical to TRBD1. This CDR3 contains 11 residues. Germline trimming cut 8 bases from V and 9 bases from J; bases unmatched to any gene: 5. From germline, CDR1 is DFQATT and CDR2 SNEGSKA (reference sequence). CDR3 sequence reads: CSPGQGGEQFF. DNA for the CDR3: TGCAGTCCGGGACAGGGTGGTGAGCAGTTCTTC.

This clone was counted a few times. The chain uses TRBV5-6 and TRBJ1-2, with a tentative D call TRBD1 (5 bases). The length of the CDR3 is 15 residues. Trimming took off 0 bases at V and 4 bases at J, with 13 bases between the two ends. The V gene's germline CDR1 is SGHDT and CDR2 YYEEEE. The CDR3 is CASSLVRGDAYGYTF. In DNA, the CDR3 is TGTGCCAGCAGCTTGGTCCGGGGGGACGCCTATGGCTACACCTTC.

V gene TRBV19 combines with J gene TRBJ2-7; TRBD2 agrees at 10 bases. The trim removed 3 bases at V and 7 bases at J, leaving 9 bases unmatched. There are 15 residues in the CDR3. Germline CDR1 and CDR2: LNHDA and SQIVND (reference sequence). The CDR3 region has the DNA TGTGCCAGTAGTATCCAACTAGCGGGGTCTGGGGAGCAGTACTTC. Encoded protein: CASSIQLAGSGEQYF.

This clone showed up just a few times. The V call is TRBV28, the J call TRBJ1-1; 7 nucleotides match TRBD1. There are 13 residues in the CDR3. The germline V gene has CDR1 MDHEN and CDR2 SYDVKM. The V gene end was trimmed by 8 bases and the J gene end by 4 bases; junction bases not matched to a gene: 7. The chain's CDR3 is CASLLAGGTEAFF. In DNA, the CDR3 is TGTGCCAGCCTCTTGGCAGGGGGCACTGAAGCTTTCTTT.

This clone occurred a few times. The same CDR3 arises from other DNA sequences in this sample as well. Here the CDR3 DNA reads TGTGCCAGCAGTTCAGGACAGGGCTATGGCTACACCTTC. This codes for CASSSGQGYGYTF. The chain joins TRBV6-6 to TRBJ1-2, with 8 nucleotides matching TRBD1. This CDR3 spans 13 amino acids. V shed 4 bases, J shed 4 bases, and the junction held 2 bases outside the gene matches. The germline V gene encodes CDR1 MNHNY and CDR2 SVGAGI (reference sequence).

In nucleotides, the CDR3 is TGCGCCAGCAGCTTGGACTCGGGTACCGATCAGCCCCAGCATTTT. This encodes CASSLDSGTDQPQHF. The chain links TRBV5-1 to TRBJ1-5; D is uncertain. Germline V gene data show CDR1 as SGHRS and CDR2 as YFSETQ. The CDR3 is 15 amino acids. V lost 0 bases, J lost 5 bases, and 12 bases lay in between. The whole variable domain, remainder taken from reference TRBV5-1 and TRBJ1-5, is KAGVTQTPRYLIKTRGQQVTLSCSPISGHRSVSWYQQTPGQGLQFLFEYFSETQRNKGNFPGRFSGRQFSNSRSEMNVSTLELGDSALYLCASSLDSGTDQPQHFGDGTRLSIL.

This clone was recorded at least ten times. The CDR3 reads CASGTQGGTNEKLFF. CDR3 nucleotide sequence: TGTGCCAGCGGGACACAGGGGGGAACTAATGAAAAACTGTTTTTT. The chain is built from TRBV19 and TRBJ1-4; 8 bases are shared with TRBD1. The CDR3 contains 15 residues. The J segment lost 1 base and the V segment lost 9 bases, leaving 7 bases of the junction unmatched. The germline V gene encodes CDR1 LNHDA and CDR2 SQIVND (reference sequence).

The chain joins TRBV2 to TRBJ1-5, with D hard to call. CDR3 length equals 13 residues. Germline V gene sequence: CDR1 SNHLY, CDR2 FYNNEI. V was pared by 5 bases and J by 9 bases, with 14 bases between. CDR3 loop: CASSRLREGPQHF. CDR3 DNA sequence: TGTGCCAGCAGTCGACTAAGGGAGGGGCCCCAGCATTTT.

This clone was counted only a few times. V and J are TRBV13 and TRBJ2-1; the D gene is possibly TRBD2 (6 bases). The CDR3 has 17 amino acids. Germline V gene lookup returns CDR1 PRHDT and CDR2 FYEKMQ (reference sequence). The germline V and J ends were trimmed by 4 bases and 2 bases, with 18 bases remaining between them. The CDR3 sequence: CASSSYQSGVTYNEQFF. The CDR3 nucleotides are TGTGCCAGCAGCTCCTACCAGTCGGGGGTCACCTACAATGAGCAGTTCTTC.

This sequence joins TRBV6-1 and TRBJ1-2, with 12 bases aligning to TRBD1. V lost 7 bases to trimming and J lost 7 bases; unmatched junction nucleotides: 10. The CDR3 totals 15 residues. The germline CDR1 and CDR2 sequences are MNHNS and SASEGT. CDR3 DNA sequence: TGTGCCAGCACCAGCGAGGGACAGGGGGCGAGTGGCTACACCTTC. This sequence encodes CASTSEGQGASGYTF.

The chain joins TRBV18 to TRBJ1-2; D is uncertain. Germline CDR1 KGHSH, CDR2 LQKENI. Between the trimmed V and J ends, which lost 4 bases and 3 bases, there was a span of 15 bases. The CDR3 runs 15 residues. The CDR3 DNA reads as TGTGCCAGCTCACGGCCTAATGGGCTGGACTATGGCTACACCTTC. Protein sequence: CASSRPNGLDYGYTF.

In DNA form, the CDR3 reads TGCGCCAGCAGTCAACGGCAGGGGGTTGATCAGCCCCAGCATTTT. This gives the protein CASSQRQGVDQPQHF. The chain links TRBV23-1 to TRBJ1-5; 7 nucleotides line up with TRBD1. TRBV23-1 is designated an ORF whose function remains uncertain. This CDR3 is 15 amino acids long. V gave up 2 bases and J gave up 5 bases; unmatched junction bases: 6.

The V call is TRBV10-1, the J call TRBJ1-6; D call uncertain. This CDR3 contains 13 residues. CDR1 and CDR2 from the germline V gene are WNHNN and SYGVQD (reference sequence). Trimming removed 2 bases at V and 6 bases at J, with 5 bases between. CDR3 coding DNA: TGCGCCAGCAGTGAGGCAGTTAATTCACCCCTCCACTTT. The encoded protein is CASSEAVNSPLHF.

In its sample, this clone was seen a few times. The rearrangement joins TRBV7-3 to TRBJ2-3; 11 bases match TRBD2. Germline CDR1 reads SGHTA; CDR2 reads FQGTGA. The CDR3 has 18 amino acids. V shed 2 bases and J 2 bases; nucleotides not matched to a gene: 9. The CDR3 is CASSLQGGSGRATDTQYF. The CDR3 DNA sequence: TGTGCCAGCAGCTTACAAGGAGGTAGCGGGAGGGCCACAGATACGCAGTATTTT.

This clone turned up a few times. The rearrangement links TRBV5-1 to TRBJ2-1; 9 bases are shared with TRBD1. The length of the CDR3 is 15 residues. V shed 4 bases, J shed 4 bases, and the junction held 6 bases outside the gene matches. Germline V gene sequence: CDR1 SGHRS, CDR2 YFSETQ. The CDR3 coding sequence is TGCGCCAGCAGCACGACAGGGGGTCCATACAATGAGCAGTTCTTC. Protein sequence: CASSTTGGPYNEQFF.

The CDR3 DNA reads as TGTGCCAGTAGTAGACAGGGCTACGAGCAGTACTTC. Amino acids: CASSRQGYEQYF. This chain joins TRBV19 and TRBJ2-7; TRBD1 matches at 7 bases. V lost 4 bases and J lost 3; bases outside the gene matches: 0. Germline V gene sequence: CDR1 LNHDA, CDR2 SQIVND (reference sequence). This CDR3 contains 12 residues.

This clone has a count of ten or more. The chain combines TRBV18 with TRBJ2-1; TRBD2 matches 13 bases. CDR1 KGHSH and CDR2 LQKENI come from the germline V gene. This CDR3 has 16 amino acids. V shed 4 bases, J shed 4 bases, and the junction held 4 bases outside the gene matches. CDR3 loop: CASSQTLAGGYNEQFF. For the CDR3, the DNA is TGTGCCAGCTCACAGACACTAGCGGGAGGGTACAATGAGCAGTTCTTC.

The V call is TRBV19, the J call TRBJ1-1, with 10 bases aligning to TRBD1. V trimming: 5 bases; J trimming: 0 bases; junction bases outside the gene matches: 6. CDR3 length: 16 residues. Germline V lookup: CDR1 LNHDA, CDR2 SQIVND (reference sequence). The CDR3 nucleotides are TGTGCCAGTAGTTTGACAGGGGGCGCGATGAACACTGAAGCTTTCTTT. This gives the protein CASSLTGGAMNTEAFF.

V gene TRBV19 combines with J gene TRBJ1-3, with 8 bases matching TRBD1. The CDR3 is 20 amino acids. The germline gives CDR1 LNHDA, CDR2 SQIVND (reference sequence). The V segment lost 6 bases and the J segment 2 bases; nucleotides outside the gene matches: 21. CDR3 protein: CASRSRGQGAKDGAGNTIYF. Written as DNA, the CDR3 is TGTGCCAGTAGATCTCGGGGGCAGGGGGCCAAGGATGGCGCTGGAAACACCATATATTTT.

This clone was picked up a small number of times. The rearrangement joins TRBV28 to TRBJ1-3, with 8 bases fitting TRBD1. The length of the CDR3 is 14 residues. The trim removed 6 bases at V and 4 bases at J, leaving 5 bases unmatched. Germline V gene lookup returns CDR1 MDHEN and CDR2 SYDVKM. CDR3 sequence: CASSPRGLGNTIYF. CDR3 nucleotide sequence: TGTGCCAGCAGCCCCAGGGGGCTGGGAAACACCATATATTTT.

This CDR3 reads CASRSAKIYEQYV. The CDR3 bases are TGTGCCTCCAGAAGCGCCAAAATCTACGAGCAGTACGTC. The chain recombines TRBV14 with TRBJ2-7; D gene uncertain. The CDR3 is 13 amino acids. Between the trimmed V and J ends, which lost 11 bases and 3 bases, there was a span of 17 bases. Per the germline V gene, CDR1 is SGHDN and CDR2 is FVKESK.

This clone has just a few counts. The J gene is TRBJ1-2, the V gene TRBV7-9, with TRBD1 identical over 7 bases. Germline CDR1 SEHNR, CDR2 FQNEAQ (reference sequence). This CDR3 spans 15 amino acids. The V and J ends lost 6 bases and 4 bases, in that order; junction bases with no gene match: 11. This chain's CDR3 is CASSTTGAEGYGYTF. As DNA, the CDR3 is TGTGCCAGCAGTACTACAGGGGCCGAGGGCTATGGCTACACCTTC.

This sequence joins TRBV28 and TRBJ2-5; 10 bases fit TRBD2. The CDR3 spans 15 residues. Germline lookup yields CDR1 MDHEN and CDR2 SYDVKM. Trimming removed 1 base from V and 5 bases from J; junction bases left unmatched: 4. CDR3 in amino acids: CASSLLAGGKETQYF. The CDR3, as DNA: TGTGCCAGCAGTTTATTAGCGGGGGGTAAGGAGACCCAGTACTTC.

The chain links TRBV12-5 to TRBJ1-1; perhaps TRBD1 as D (5 bases). Germline V gives CDR1 LGHNT, CDR2 FRNRAP. Trimming pared 1 base from V and 8 bases from J, leaving 8 bases between. The CDR3 runs to 12 residues. The CDR3 DNA is TGTGCTAGTGGTTTGGAAAACAGGGAAGCTTTCTTT. Translating gives CASGLENREAFF.

The chain couples TRBV15 to TRBJ1-6; D not certain. This CDR3 is 13 amino acids long. Germline CDR1 LNHNV, CDR2 YYDKDF (reference sequence). Trimming pared 8 bases from V and 11 bases from J, leaving 16 bases between. CDR3 amino acids: CATRGPALAPLHF. CDR3 in DNA: TGTGCCACCCGCGGGCCAGCATTGGCACCCCTCCACTTT.

Only a few counts were recorded for this clone. The chain carries TRBV19 and TRBJ2-2; 8 bases agree with TRBD2. The V gene's germline CDR1 is LNHDA and CDR2 SQIVND (reference sequence). V was clipped by 5 bases and J by 3 bases; unmatched bases: 5. This CDR3 is 15 amino acids long. In nucleotides, the CDR3 is TGTGCCAGTAGTCGCTCGGGGGGGGACACCGGGGAGCTGTTTTTT. Translating gives CASSRSGGDTGELFF.

The chain joins TRBV5-1 to TRBJ1-4, with D tentatively TRBD1 (6 bases). The CDR3 extends over 14 amino acids. V shed 0 bases and J shed 7 bases, with 10 bases lying between them. Germline V gives CDR1 SGHRS, CDR2 YFSETQ. In nucleotides, the CDR3 is TGCGCCAGCAGCTTGGGGCAGGGGAGTGAAAAACTGTTTTTT. It specifies CASSLGQGSEKLFF.

This clone has a handful of counts. This sequence joins TRBV4-2 and TRBJ1-3, with D possibly matching TRBD1 (5 bases). V was shortened by 0 bases and J by 0 bases, with 6 bases between the two germline ends. Looked up from germline, CDR1 is LGHNA and CDR2 is YNFKEQ. This CDR3 contains 15 residues. In DNA form, the CDR3 reads TGTGCCAGCAGCCAAGACAGGGTCTCTGGAAACACCATATATTTT. Translated, it gives CASSQDRVSGNTIYF.

This clone came up a few times. The gene calls are TRBV29-1 and TRBJ1-1; D may be TRBD1 (5 bases). The CDR3 runs to 13 residues. Germline V lookup: CDR1 SQVTM, CDR2 ANQGSEA. V lost 7 bases, J lost 0 bases, and 12 bases lay in between. As DNA, the CDR3 is TGCAGCGCCACGACAGAGTTGAACACTGAAGCTTTCTTT. Translated: CSATTELNTEAFF. The full variable domain, completed using reference TRBV29-1 and TRBJ1-1, is SAVISQKPSRDICQRGTSLTIQCQVDSQVTMMFWYRQQPGQSLTLIATANQGSEATYESGFVIDKFPISRPNLTFSTLTVSNMSPEDSSIYLCSATTELNTEAFFGQGTRLTVV.

V gene TRBV4-1 combines with J gene TRBJ2-1; TRBD2 matches 11 bases. V was clipped by 1 base and J by 10 bases; unmatched bases: 9. Germline values: CDR1 MGHRA, CDR2 YSYEKL. This CDR3 region has 16 residues. The CDR3 DNA sequence: TGCGCCAGCAGCCAAGGTATAGCGGGAGGGCCGGAGGAGCAGTTCTTC. Its protein is CASSQGIAGGPEEQFF.

The chain links TRBV15 to TRBJ2-5; 11 bases fit TRBD2. Germline V gives CDR1 LNHNV, CDR2 YYDKDF (reference sequence). After removal of 8 bases from V and 4 bases from J, the junction contained 12 bases not matched to a gene. The CDR3 totals 16 residues. The CDR3 coding sequence is TGTGCCACCCGGACTAGCGGGTTGGGGGGTGGAGAGACCCAGTACTTC. Translating it yields CATRTSGLGGGETQYF.